This T cell receptor (beta chain) derives from a study of T cell repertoires in cytomegalovirus infection. Overall study findings and caveats: In two of eight donors, the top clonotype was HLA-C-restricted CMV-specific.

In this sample, this clonotype turned up a few times. Its antigen is not known. CDR1 and CDR2 from the germline V gene are DFQATT and SNEGSKA (reference sequence). The CDR3 extends over 13 amino acids. V shed 2 bases and J 6 bases; nucleotides not matched to a gene: 3. TCRdb re-called the reads with MiXCR, one entry per CDR3 protein. This table holds approximately 630,000 distinct CDR3 sequences, roughly 26% found once. Sequencing used CD8+ T cells from PBMCs. The TCR originated in a human donor in good health (CMV status not recorded). Some clones in this sample may be carry-over from other donors' samples. The chain links TRBV20-1 to TRBJ2-1, with 8 bases aligning to TRBD2. This CDR3 reads CSARPGGANEQFF. CDR3 nucleotides: TGCAGTGCTAGACCGGGGGGGGCCAATGAGCAGTTCTTC.